This T cell receptor beta chain was profiled in a study of T-cell memory formation after mild COVID-19. Details on this clonotype: The target antigen is unknown.

Constant-segment-primed 5'RACE gave TCR alpha and TCR beta cDNA libraries with sample barcodes and UMIs. TCRdb reprocessed the 5' RACE reads via MiXCR and lists one record per CDR3 protein. The table includes roughly 510,000 distinct CDR3 sequences, 15% to 20% detected once. Points from the study as a whole: Clones from the second wave (peaking day 37) had unconfirmed SARS-CoV-2 specificity. Clones that contracted clustered mainly in CM and EM if CD4+ and in EMRA if CD8+. Clones contracting over day 15 to 85 were CD4/CD8 balanced, with later expanders leaning CD4+.

The ends were cut back, 3 bases at V and 0 bases at J, with 3 bases in the middle. This CDR3 spans 12 amino acids. The chain uses TRBV12-3 or TRBV12-4 and TRBJ2-7; no firm D call. This TCR was recovered from an adult woman who had mild COVID-19 (a few samples of this study predate the infection). Cell type and time point are not known. Source material: PBMCs or a T cell subset sorted from them (not recorded which). CDR3 protein: CASSFISYEQYF. In DNA form, the CDR3 reads TGTGCCAGCAGTTTCATCTCCTACGAGCAGTACTTC.